This T cell receptor beta chain comes out of a study of human CD8 memory T cell subsets. Points from the study as a whole: When diversity was estimated with Chao1, stem-like memory T cells appeared more diverse than precursor exhausted T cells.

Early memory CD8+ T cells that were CCR7+ PD-1+ TIGIT+ with exhausted-like traits constituted the TPEX cells. A negative magnetic separation step was used to enrich total CD8+ T cells. It was from duplicate vials of some 150,000 sorted CD8+ T cells per subset that RNA came. Germline CDR1 SGHAT, CDR2 FQNNGV. CDR3 size: 13 residues. TCR beta was sequenced from UMI-tagged 5' RACE libraries. In the study's own analysis: TCR beta libraries each contained roughly 3,000 to 20,000 functional CDR3 beta clonotypes. TCRdb re-called the 5' RACE reads, yielding one record per CDR3 amino acid sequence without DNA. It is TCRdb's table, rather than the study itself, that gives the V and J calls and clone size. There are several thousand distinct CDR3 sequences in the sample, with roughly 25% held by the top ten. This clonotype is labeled medium-sized based on frequency. The antigen is not known.

The chain employs TRBV11-2 and TRBJ1-3. The sequenced material came from CD8+ T cells from PBMCs. The TCR sequence derives from a human donor in good health. This CDR3 is CASSLGIGNTIYF.